Detailed here is one T cell receptor (beta chain). Its antigen is unknown. No base qualities exist here, and no much larger clone lies one base off it. Genomic DNA was isolated using the Qiagen DNeasy kit from unsorted PBMCs as well as from negatively selected CD4+ and CD8+ fractions. TCR beta CDR3 regions were subjected to amplification by immunoSEQ multiplex PCR with primers that anneal to V and J segments. A synthetic immune receptor repertoire was used to minimize amplification bias, and any remaining bias was removed computationally after sequencing. The published analysis was carried out like this. Repertoire diversity was quantified as the Shannon entropy index using custom Python scripts. The unsorted, CD4+ and CD8+ repertoires were each analyzed separately, with the exception of combined analyses, where CD4+ and CD8+ sequences were merged in silico. A clone counted as expanded when the clone's frequency after treatment rose at least 2-fold relative to C1D1, and clones undetected at baseline were given a pseudocount of 0.5. Singleton clones were defined as clones with 0 or 1 copy at C1D1, and non-singleton clones were defined as clones with 2 or more copies. Clones expanded in unsorted samples were labelled as CD4+, CD8+ or unknown by matching protein sequences in sorted samples from the same patient. Wilcoxon tests on paired samples were used to test changes in diversity from C1D1 to C4D1. The table was pulled from immuneACCESS by TCRdb, which kept in-frame rearrangements only. Such tables lose some clones; where checked, under half of the loss comes from unresolved V genes, and the rest has no known cause. The V and J calls and clone size come from that table; D and trimming were worked out from the DNA. Recorded for this sample are under 20,000 clones; approximately 70% of them occurred a single time. 2.5% of the sample lies in the top ten.

This record comes from a study of PD-1 blockade in classical Hodgkin lymphoma (dated by TCRdb to the early 2020s). About the investigation overall: Nivolumab dosing was 3 mg/kg intravenously every 2 weeks, continuing until either disease progression or unacceptable toxicity. The study used CyTOF and TCR beta sequencing to define a peripheral blood immune signature of response to PD-1 blockade in classical Hodgkin lymphoma. The paper as a whole reports these results and caveats: The study covered only a single clinical trial cohort, and the causes of the repertoire differences, possibly disease activity or prior therapy, were still not defined. Lower diversity was seen in patients whose nivolumab began less than 1 year after ASCT, and these patients were left out of later analyses so that immune reconstitution would not confound the results. Baseline diversity similar to that of newly diagnosed patients was observed in trial patients achieving complete response, whereas significantly lower diversity was observed in partial responders and progressors. A significant rise by C4D1 was seen in CD4+ but not CD8+ TCR diversity (p=0.0027 vs p=0.16), with the rise being most apparent in complete responders (p=0.02). Baseline TCR diversity was reported to be lower in newly diagnosed patients than in healthy donors and to be lower still in relapsed/refractory patients.

CDR1 and CDR2 were assigned from the germline V gene as SGHTS and YDEGEE. Trimming costs V 0 bases and J 4 bases, and their ends lie 13 bases apart. The CDR3 measures 15 amino acids from cysteine to phenylalanine. Only CDR3 DNA is held: 45 bases, read in frame from base 1. The sample's time point, from its label and the paper: cycle 4 day 1 (C4D1), after more than five weeks of nivolumab. Every trial patient had relapsed following autologous stem cell transplantation, and prior brentuximab vedotin exposure was what differed among cohorts A, B and C. Using a Miltenyi CD4+ T cell isolation kit, CD4+ T cells were purified from thawed PBMCs through magnetic negative selection. The trial cohort included 55 to 65 patients with relapsed/refractory classical Hodgkin lymphoma, and each patient had a best overall response of complete response, partial response or progressive disease. Single-agent nivolumab was administered to trial patients in the multi-cohort phase II CheckMate 205 trial. Best overall response was determined by an independent review committee according to the 2007 International Working Group response criteria. PBMCs from the trial were collected at three points: immediately before nivolumab initiation (C1D1), and during therapy at cycle 2 day 1 and cycle 4 day 1. Peripheral blood was collected in 8 mL Vacutainer Cell Preparation Tubes, from which PBMCs were isolated by centrifugation and then cryopreserved. Purified CD4+ and CD8+ fractions were generated only in cases for which an additional PBMC sample was available. Magnetically labelled cells were removed on LS columns in a quadroMACS separator, and the flow-through was retained as the purified fraction.

The receptor chain draws on TRBV5-8 and TRBJ1-1; the D gene assignment is ambiguous. Sequences were derived from CD4+ T cells from blood, sampled before the fourth cycle of nivolumab. This sequence was found in a human donor with classical Hodgkin lymphoma. CDR3 loop: CASSLALRWGTEAFF. The DNA sequence is TGTGCCAGCAGCTTGGCCCTGAGATGGGGCACTGAAGCTTTCTTT.